The subject of this entry is one T cell receptor (beta chain). These data belong to a study of control samples from healthy donors and cancer patients. Data came from immunoSEQ multiplex PCR; TCRdb stores just in-frame clones and leaves some out. There are roughly 150,000 clones in the sample; around 88% occur only once, and 1.5% to 2% lies in the top ten. V shed 1 base and J shed 5 bases, with 22 bases lying between them. The CDR3 is 19 residues long. Germline V lookup: CDR1 SGHNT, CDR2 YYREEE (reference sequence). The chain carries TRBV5-4 and TRBJ1-6; the D gene is possibly TRBD1 (6 bases). The sample taken for sequencing was blood. This receptor was obtained from a man aged 18 to 29 in good health. CDR3 DNA: TGTGCCAGCAGCTTGTTGGTAGGGGGAGGGGTATTTGATAATTCACCCCTCCACTTT. Protein product: CASSLLVGGGVFDNSPLHF.